A single sample is the source of the 19 T cell receptor beta chains below, sequenced in a study of lymphopenia after photon versus proton radiotherapy. Repertoires were generated with immunoSEQ multiplex PCR, while TCRdb's copy carries only in-frame clones and drops some. This sample carries 37,000 or so clones, about 84% of them seen once, and the ten largest clones take about 2.9%. Source: peripheral blood, taken from a patient treated with photon-based radiotherapy. These receptor sequences come from a man aged 50 to 59 with gastric cancer.

V gene TRBV18 combines with J gene TRBJ1-5, with D uncertain. Germline V gene data show CDR1 as KGHSH and CDR2 as LQKENI. The CDR3 sequence is 15 residues long. The V gene lost 3 bases and the J gene lost 4 bases, with 13 bases spanning the gap. CDR3 sequence reads: CASSPSGRGNQPQHF. The DNA of the CDR3 is TGTGCCAGCTCACCGAGCGGTCGAGGGAATCAGCCCCAGCATTTT. Full variable domain (missing parts from reference TRBV18 and TRBJ1-5): NAGVMQNPRHLVRRRGQEARLRCSPMKGHSHVYWYRQLPEEGLKFMVYLQKENIIDESGMPKERFSAEFPKEGPSILRIQQVVRGDSAAYFCASSPSGRGNQPQHFGDGTRLSIL.

This sequence joins TRBV19 and TRBJ1-3; 7 bases fit TRBD1. The CDR3 sequence is 15 residues long. Per the germline V gene, CDR1 is LNHDA and CDR2 is SQIVND (reference sequence). After removal of 7 bases from V and 6 bases from J, the junction contained 12 bases not matched to a gene. Written as DNA, the CDR3 is TGTGCCAGTACCCCAGCACGAACAGGGGAAAACACCATATATTTT. This gives the protein CASTPARTGENTIYF. Drawing the rest from reference TRBV19 and TRBJ1-3, the complete variable domain is DGGITQSPKYLFRKEGQNVTLSCEQNLNHDAMYWYRQDPGQGLRLIYYSQIVNDFQKGDIAEGYSVSREKKESFPLTVTSAQKNPTAFYLCASTPARTGENTIYFGEGSWLTVV.

The chain employs TRBV7-2 and TRBJ2-7; maybe TRBD1 (5 bases). Looked up from germline, CDR1 is SGHTA and CDR2 is FQGNSA. This CDR3 contains 14 residues. With 6 bases removed from V and 0 bases from J, the gap between germline ends came to 12 bases. CDR3 DNA: TGTGCCAGCAGACCCCCAGGGAACTCCTACGAGCAGTACTTC. This encodes CASRPPGNSYEQYF.

The V and J genes are TRBV9 and TRBJ2-1; 8 nucleotides agree with TRBD2. With V trimmed by 3 bases and J by 4 bases, 6 bases remained unmatched. Germline loops: CDR1 SGDLS, CDR2 YYNGEE. The CDR3 covers 15 residues. The CDR3 coding sequence is TGTGCCAGCAGCGCAACTAGCGGTCCGTACAATGAGCAGTTCTTC. Translation: CASSATSGPYNEQFF.

V and J are TRBV7-6 and TRBJ1-1, with a weak D call TRBD1 (6 bases). This CDR3 is built from 13 residues. CDR1 and CDR2 (germline): SGHVS, FNYEAQ. V was cut by 5 bases and J by 11 bases, with 18 bases left in between. The CDR3 region is CASSTQGFAGAFF. In DNA, the CDR3 is TGTGCCAGCAGCACCCAGGGGTTTGCCGGGGCTTTCTTT.

The chain is built from TRBV2 and TRBJ1-3; D is undetermined. Germline V gene lookup returns CDR1 SNHLY and CDR2 FYNNEI. Between the trimmed V and J ends, which lost 2 bases and 0 bases, there was a span of 14 bases. CDR3 length: 17 amino acids. The CDR3 nucleotides read TGTGCCAGCAGTGAATTCGGCAGGACCCGCTCTGGAAACACCATATATTTT. Translating it yields CASSEFGRTRSGNTIYF.

The V call is TRBV15, the J call TRBJ2-3; 7 bases align to TRBD2. The V gene end was trimmed by 3 bases and the J gene end by 3 bases; junction bases not matched to a gene: 12. The CDR3 length is 17 residues. CDR1 is LNHNV and CDR2 is YYDKDF in the germline V gene (reference sequence). The CDR3 DNA reads as TGTGCCACCAGCAGTGTCAAACTAGCGAAATTGACAGATACGCAGTATTTT. Its translation is CATSSVKLAKLTDTQYF.

The chain recombines TRBV5-1 with TRBJ2-3; 9 nucleotides align to TRBD2. The J segment lost 6 bases and the V segment lost 0 bases, leaving 5 bases of the junction unmatched. The germline V gene has CDR1 SGHRS and CDR2 YFSETQ. The CDR3 extends over 15 amino acids. The CDR3 DNA reads TGCGCCAGCAGCTTGGAAGCGGGAGGTCGGGATACGCAGTATTTT. Its protein is CASSLEAGGRDTQYF.

The chain joins TRBV4-1 to TRBJ1-2; the D gene is possibly TRBD1 (6 bases). The CDR3 spans 17 residues. The V end was cut by 4 bases, the J end by 4 bases, with 22 bases between. From germline, CDR1 is MGHRA and CDR2 YSYEKL. DNA for the CDR3: TGCGCCAGCAGCCTCGGAGGACGCGGGAGAGGGGGCTATGGCTACACCTTC. Its translation is CASSLGGRGRGGYGYTF.

The chain links TRBV18 to TRBJ2-1; no reliable D call. With 1 base removed from V and 4 bases from J, the gap between germline ends came to 5 bases. Germline values: CDR1 KGHSH, CDR2 LQKENI. The CDR3 has 13 residues. The CDR3 protein is CASSPQGYNEQFF. For the CDR3, the DNA is TGTGCCAGCTCACCACAGGGTTACAATGAGCAGTTCTTC.

J is TRBJ2-2 and V is TRBV27, with TRBD2 identical over 8 bases. Germline V gives CDR1 MNHEY, CDR2 SMNVEV (reference sequence). The CDR3 runs to 18 residues. V lost 2 bases and J lost 5; bases outside the gene matches: 13. In nucleotides, the CDR3 is TGTGCCAGCAGTTTAGAGCGCACTAAGCGGGAGCGGACCGGGGAGCTGTTTTTT. Translation: CASSLERTKRERTGELFF.

J is TRBJ2-7 and V is TRBV29-1; 12 positions match TRBD1. This CDR3 is 14 amino acids long. The germline V gene has CDR1 SQVTM and CDR2 ANQGSEA. With V trimmed by 3 bases and J by 2 bases, 2 bases remained unmatched. The CDR3: CSVEGTGGTYEQYF. The CDR3 region has the DNA TGCAGCGTTGAGGGGACAGGGGGCACCTACGAGCAGTACTTC.

This sequence joins TRBV28 and TRBJ2-7; D gene ambiguous. The germline CDR1 and CDR2 sequences are MDHEN and SYDVKM. CDR3 length: 13 amino acids. V was pared by 5 bases and J by 1 base, with 9 bases between. CDR3 residues: CASSPQQSYEQYF. CDR3 sequence (DNA): TGTGCCAGCAGTCCCCAGCAATCCTACGAGCAGTACTTC. Drawing the rest from reference TRBV28 and TRBJ2-7, the complete variable domain is DVKVTQSSRYLVKRTGEKVFLECVQDMDHENMFWYRQDPGLGLRLIYFSYDVKMKEKGDIPEGYSVSREKKERFSLILESASTNQTSMYLCASSPQQSYEQYFGPGTRLTVT.

V and J are TRBV15 and TRBJ1-4; D ambiguous. Germline V gene lookup returns CDR1 LNHNV and CDR2 YYDKDF (reference sequence). The CDR3 has 14 residues. V lost 1 base to trimming and J lost 3 bases, with 6 bases between them. The CDR3 region has the DNA TGTGCCACCAGCAGAGGAAGAGCTAATGAAAAACTGTTTTTT. Protein sequence: CATSRGRANEKLFF.

This clone was detected only once. The genes are TRBV7-6 and TRBJ2-2, with unresolved D. The CDR3 loop spans 12 amino acids. Germline assignment: CDR1 SGHVS and CDR2 FNYEAQ. The V end was cut by 1 base, the J end by 6 bases, with 3 bases between. The CDR3 region is CASSLDSGELFF. The CDR3 bases are TGTGCCAGCAGCTTAGATTCCGGGGAGCTGTTTTTT. The variable domain in full, with the rest retrieved from reference TRBV7-6 and TRBJ2-2, is GAGVSQSPRYKVTKRGQDVALRCDPISGHVSLYWYRQALGQGPEFLTYFNYEAQQDKSGLPNDRFSAERPEGSISTLTIQRTEQRDSAMYRCASSLDSGELFFGEGSRLTVL.

The chain has TRBV5-1 and TRBJ1-1; D is perhaps TRBD1 (5 bases). The germline V gene encodes CDR1 SGHRS and CDR2 YFSETQ. The CDR3 is 14 amino acids. Trimming pared 0 bases from V and 4 bases from J, leaving 10 bases between. The CDR3 sequence is CASSLESGVTEAFF. In nucleotides, the CDR3 is TGCGCCAGCAGCTTGGAATCGGGGGTCACTGAAGCTTTCTTT.

The chain joins TRBV5-1 to TRBJ1-1; unclear D gene. Germline V lookup: CDR1 SGHRS, CDR2 YFSETQ. This CDR3 is 15 amino acids long. Trimming left V 0 bases short and J 1 base short, with 10 bases between. This chain's CDR3 is CASSLELRGNTEAFF. The DNA for the CDR3 is TGCGCCAGCAGCTTGGAGCTCAGAGGGAACACTGAAGCTTTCTTT.

The gene calls are TRBV9 and TRBJ2-1; D may match TRBD1 or TRBD2 (6 bases each). The CDR3 sequence is 16 residues long. Trimming took off 1 base at V and 4 bases at J, with 15 bases between the two ends. Germline V gene data show CDR1 as SGDLS and CDR2 as YYNGEE. CDR3 residues: CASSVTQRGGYNEQFF. For the CDR3, the DNA is TGTGCCAGCAGCGTAACCCAACGAGGGGGGTACAATGAGCAGTTCTTC.

This clone was seen more than once but under ten times. This rearrangement joins TRBV29-1 to TRBJ2-6, with D possibly TRBD1 on 5 matching bases. Trimming removed 4 bases at V and 2 bases at J, with 9 bases between. The CDR3 length is 14 residues. Looked up from germline, CDR1 is SQVTM and CDR2 is ANQGSEA. CDR3 sequence: CSVVGAPGANVLTF. In DNA form, the CDR3 reads TGCAGCGTTGTTGGGGCCCCTGGGGCCAACGTCCTGACTTTC.